Given below is one TCR beta chain in context. The sample comes from a study of T cell changes during pregnancy in multiple sclerosis. Method: immunoSEQ multiplex PCR; TCRdb's copy keeps in-frame clones and lacks some. The sample includes about 61,000 clones, more than 90% of them seen just once. Trimming removed 8 bases at V and 4 bases at J, with 11 bases between. This CDR3 spans 12 amino acids. CDR1 and CDR2 from the germline V gene are SGHVS and FQNEAQ. V usage is TRBV7-8 and J usage is TRBJ2-5; D possibly corresponds to TRBD1 (5 bases). The receptor comes from a female donor in good health, enrolled as a control in a pregnancy study. This specimen was peripheral blood, taken in the first trimester of pregnancy. CDR3 sequence reads: CASSQGLETQYF. The CDR3 nucleotides read TGTGCCAGCTCCCAGGGATTAGAGACCCAGTACTTC.